This TCR beta chain was sequenced during a study of beta chain features in type 1 diabetes. Study-wide points: All four CD4+ subsets from Type 1 diabetes patients carried moderately but significantly shorter TCRB CDR3s.

This clone has just a few counts. As yet, its antigen is unknown. The isolated RNA, all of it, was reverse transcribed, so expressed TCRB transcripts were what got sequenced. Some clones are missing from TCRdb's copy, which holds only in-frame ones; the method was immunoSEQ multiplex PCR. The sample includes 250,000 to 300,000 clones, around 24% of them seen just once. The specimen sequenced was naive CD4+ T cells from blood. The clonotype was recovered from a woman aged 30 to 39 with type 1 diabetes.

DNA for the CDR3: TGCAGCGTCCCGAGGGACAGGGGATCAGATACGCAGTATTTT. Translation gives CSVPRDRGSDTQYF. The chain employs TRBV29-1 and TRBJ2-3; TRBD1 matches 10 bases. Trimming took 6 bases from V and 4 from J; bases not matched to a gene: 7. This CDR3 has 14 residues. Germline V gene sequence: CDR1 SQVTM, CDR2 ANQGSEA.